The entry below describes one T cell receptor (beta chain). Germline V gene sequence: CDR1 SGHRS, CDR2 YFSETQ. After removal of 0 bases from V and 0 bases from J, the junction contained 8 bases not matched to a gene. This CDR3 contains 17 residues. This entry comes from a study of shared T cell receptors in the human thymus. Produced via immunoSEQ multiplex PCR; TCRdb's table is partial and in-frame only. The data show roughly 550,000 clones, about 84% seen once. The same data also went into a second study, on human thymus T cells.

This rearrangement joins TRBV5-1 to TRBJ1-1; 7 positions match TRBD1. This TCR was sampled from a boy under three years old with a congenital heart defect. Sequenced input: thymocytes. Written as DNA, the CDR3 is TGCGCCAGCAGCTTGGAGGTAGGGGGCGTTATGAACACTGAAGCTTTCTTT. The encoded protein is CASSLEVGGVMNTEAFF. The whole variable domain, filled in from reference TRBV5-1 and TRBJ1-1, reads KAGVTQTPRYLIKTRGQQVTLSCSPISGHRSVSWYQQTPGQGLQFLFEYFSETQRNKGNFPGRFSGRQFSNSRSEMNVSTLELGDSALYLCASSLEVGGVMNTEAFFGQGTRLTVV.